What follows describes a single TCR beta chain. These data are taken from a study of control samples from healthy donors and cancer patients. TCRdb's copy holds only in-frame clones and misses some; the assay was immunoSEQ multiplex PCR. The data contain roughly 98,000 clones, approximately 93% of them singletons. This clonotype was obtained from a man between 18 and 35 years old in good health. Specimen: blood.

CDR3 DNA: TGTGCCAGCAGCGAGGGACAGGGTACTGAAGCTTTCTTT. Translating gives CASSEGQGTEAFF. The chain carries TRBV7-6 and TRBJ1-1, with 9 positions matching TRBD1. The CDR3 has 13 residues. The J segment lost 5 bases and the V segment lost 5 bases, leaving 3 bases of the junction unmatched. Germline V CDR1 and CDR2: SGHVS, FNYEAQ.